The entry below describes one TCR beta chain. Its antigen is currently unknown. This CDR3 contains 15 residues. CDR1 is MNHEY and CDR2 is SVGEGT in the germline V gene. This entry belongs to a study of monozygotic twins with inflammatory bowel disease. Study-wide findings and caveats: The co-twins with IBD showed lower TCRbeta diversity (inverse Simpson) than their healthy siblings. No difference was seen in repertoire similarity between concordant and discordant twins, possibly from limited power.

A template switching step added UMIs, each with a 6-nucleotide sample barcode. The authors ran two nested PCRs of about 16 and 10 cycles on TCRalpha and TCRbeta cDNA. For each CDR3 protein, TCRdb gives one entry from its re-call of the 5' RACE reads, without DNA. The table lists 200,000 to 250,000 distinct CDR3 sequences. The rearrangement uses TRBV6-2 or TRBV6-3 and TRBJ1-1. The sequencing sample was made of blood. The TCR sequence derives from a human donor with ulcerative colitis or Crohn's disease, or a healthy co-twin of an affected twin (not recorded which). CDR3 loop: CASTSPFGPRLEAFF.